This note documents a single T cell receptor (beta chain) sequence. Antigen: not known. The authors sequenced TCR beta from blood CD8+ and CD4+ T cells. TEMRA cells were enriched by FACS, and CD4+ and CD8+ T cells were negatively isolated. This record comes from a study of CD8 T cells in Susac syndrome. Study-level points and caveats: The TCR sequencing and HLA analysis in the study involved a relatively small number of individuals, as the study acknowledged.

V was clipped by 4 bases and J by 0 bases, with 13 bases between them. There are 15 residues in the CDR3. Reverse transcription of about 0.45 to 1 ug RNA used random hexamers. TCR beta CDR3 was amplified by immunoSEQ covering 54 Vbeta and 13 Jbeta. TCRdb recomputed calls from the immunoSEQ multiplex PCR reads with MiXCR, one row per CDR3 protein. The sample carries around 200,000 distinct CDR3 sequences, roughly 94% recorded once. This clonotype was sampled from a human donor with multiple sclerosis. This sequence joins TRBV12-3 or TRBV12-4 and TRBJ2-7; D might be TRBD1 (6 bases). The sequenced sample consisted of CD4+ T cells from PBMCs. The CDR3 is CASSSRTASSYEQYF. The CDR3, as DNA: TGTGCCAGCAGTTCTCGGACAGCCAGCTCCTACGAGCAGTACTTC.